The 5 T cell receptor beta chains listed next were all sequenced from one sample in a study of blood T cell repertoires in COVID-19. TCRdb keeps only in-frame clones here, not all; method: immunoSEQ multiplex PCR. The sample yields about 330,000 clones, 89% seen once. Material for sequencing was peripheral blood. These receptors were collected from a man between 18 and 29 years old who had recovered from COVID-19.

The chain uses TRBV19 and TRBJ2-2, with D perhaps TRBD1 (6 bases). The CDR3 is 16 residues long. Germline V CDR1 and CDR2: LNHDA, SQIVND (reference sequence). Trimming took off 3 bases at V and 0 bases at J, with 11 bases between the two ends. The CDR3 loop is CASSMGTYTNTGELFF. The CDR3 region has the DNA TGTGCCAGTAGTATGGGGACATACACGAACACCGGGGAGCTGTTTTTT.

The chain joins TRBV29-1 to TRBJ2-1; TRBD2 matches 7 bases. The CDR3 has 13 residues. Germline CDR1 reads SQVTM; CDR2 reads ANQGSEA. J was trimmed by 5 bases and V by 7 bases; bases with no gene match: 8. CDR3 bases: TGCAGCGCCCTGGGGGGGGGAAACAATGAGCAGTTCTTC. Protein product: CSALGGGNNEQFF.

The chain recombines TRBV9 with TRBJ2-2; weak D call: TRBD1 (5 bases). V was clipped by 4 bases and J by 4 bases, with 11 bases between them. Germline V lookup: CDR1 SGDLS, CDR2 YYNGEE. There are 14 residues in the CDR3. CDR3 DNA: TGTGCCAGCAGCTGGGGCGGCGGCACCGGGGAGCTGTTTTTT. Translating it yields CASSWGGGTGELFF.

The chain has TRBV2 and TRBJ1-2; 9 nucleotides align to TRBD1. Germline lookup yields CDR1 SNHLY and CDR2 FYNNEI. This CDR3 comprises 16 residues. J gave up 4 bases and V 6 bases, and 12 bases lay outside the gene matches. The CDR3: CASRETGGASPYGYTF. The CDR3 DNA sequence: TGTGCCAGCAGGGAAACAGGGGGCGCGTCCCCCTATGGCTACACCTTC. Full variable domain (remainder filled in from reference TRBV2 and TRBJ1-2): EPEVTQTPSHQVTQMGQEVILRCVPISNHLYFYWYRQILGQKVEFLVSFYNNEISEKSEIFDDQFSVERPDGSNFTLKIRSTKLEDSAMYFCASRETGGASPYGYTFGSGTRLTVV.

A note on this clone: This sample also contains other DNA sequences that code for the same CDR3. V and J are TRBV3-1 (or the pseudogene TRBV3-2) and TRBJ1-1; D is unresolved. Trimming stripped 1 base from V and 3 bases from J, with 6 bases between. The CDR3 has 13 amino acids. Germline V gene data show CDR1 as LGHDT and CDR2 as YNNKEL (reference sequence). CDR3 amino acids: CASSQVRDTEAFF. The CDR3 DNA follows: TGTGCCAGCAGCCAAGTGAGGGACACTGAAGCTTTCTTT.